The source of this TCR beta chain is a study of T-cell reconstitution after alpha-beta-depleted transplantation in children. The TCRbeta library was prepared with unique molecular identifiers. TCRdb redid the calling of the PCR reads with MiXCR, one entry per CDR3 protein. The sample records approximately 980,000 distinct CDR3 sequences, about 29% being singletons. Trimming at V came to 10 bases and at J to 6 bases, leaving 15 bases not matched to a gene. The CDR3 is made up of 15 amino acids. Germline V gene data show CDR1 as LNHDA and CDR2 as SQIVND (reference sequence). The input for sequencing was PBMCs, mostly from graft donor cells, taken 360 days after TCRalphabeta/CD19-depleted stem cell transplant. This clonotype was sampled from a boy under two years old who had a stem cell transplant for SCID, so the T cells may come from the graft donor. The chain employs TRBV19 and TRBJ1-1; TRBD1 agrees at 9 bases. CDR3 amino acids: CATYPDRGRGAEAFF. CDR3 DNA sequence: TGTGCCACCTACCCGGACAGGGGCCGTGGGGCTGAAGCTTTCTTT.